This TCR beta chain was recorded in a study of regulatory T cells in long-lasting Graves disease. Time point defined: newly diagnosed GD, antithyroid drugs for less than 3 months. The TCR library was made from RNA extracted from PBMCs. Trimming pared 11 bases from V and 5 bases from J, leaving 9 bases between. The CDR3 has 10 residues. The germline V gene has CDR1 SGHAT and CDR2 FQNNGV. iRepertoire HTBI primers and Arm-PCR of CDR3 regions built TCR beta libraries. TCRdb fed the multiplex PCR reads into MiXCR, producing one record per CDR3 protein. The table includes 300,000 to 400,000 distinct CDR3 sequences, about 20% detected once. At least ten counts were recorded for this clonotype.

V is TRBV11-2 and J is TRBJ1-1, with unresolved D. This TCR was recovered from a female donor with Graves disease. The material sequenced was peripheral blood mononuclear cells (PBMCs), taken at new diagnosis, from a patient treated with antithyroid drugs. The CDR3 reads CAVKRTEAFF. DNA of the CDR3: TGTGCCGTCAAGAGGACTGAAGCTTTCTTT.